This T cell receptor beta chain was captured by sequencing in a study of T-cell reconstitution after alpha-beta-depleted transplantation in children. A TCRbeta library incorporating unique molecular identifiers was prepared. Each CDR3 protein gets one entry after TCRdb re-called the PCR reads with MiXCR. Among some 310,000 distinct CDR3 sequences, around 20% were seen once, and the ten largest hold 10% to 11%. The CDR3 covers 10 residues. With 6 bases removed from V and 4 bases from J, the gap between germline ends came to 4 bases. Germline V gene sequence: CDR1 DFQATT, CDR2 SNEGSKA (reference sequence).

The receptor's source is a male patient between 10 and 17 years old who had a stem cell transplant for acute lymphoblastic leukemia, so the T cells may come from the graft donor. The chain links TRBV20-1 to TRBJ2-1; D not certain. Material: PBMCs, mostly from graft donor cells, obtained 180 days after TCRalphabeta/CD19-depleted stem cell transplant. The CDR3 DNA sequence: TGCAGTGCCTTTTACAATGAGCAGTTCTTC. Residues: CSAFYNEQFF.